The 9 T cell receptor beta chains below were found in one sample sequenced in a study of CD8 T cells in ankylosing spondylitis. TCRdb itself ran the 5' RACE reads through MiXCR, one entry per CDR3 protein. The sample lists hundreds of thousands of distinct CDR3 sequences; about 10% were seen once. Sequencing was done on a sample of blood, either unsorted or a sorted T cell fraction (not recorded which). The receptor source for this set is a male donor with ankylosing spondylitis or in good health (not recorded which).

There are a few counts of this clonotype. The J gene is TRBJ1-2, the V gene TRBV2; D is uncertain. Looked up from germline, CDR1 is SNHLY and CDR2 is FYNNEI. V shed 0 bases and J shed 8 bases, with 13 bases lying between them. The length of the CDR3 is 14 residues. This CDR3 is CASSEALGDLGYTF. The CDR3 nucleotides are TGTGCCAGCAGTGAAGCGCTCGGGGATCTGGGCTACACCTTC.

This clonotype was seen ten or more times. The chain is built from TRBV10-3 and TRBJ1-1, with D tentatively TRBD1 (5 bases). V was clipped by 11 bases and J by 3 bases, with 16 bases between them. The CDR3 runs to 13 residues. Germline loops: CDR1 ENHRY, CDR2 SYGVKD. CDR3 residues: CASQGTGDTEAFF. CDR3 coding DNA: TGTGCCTCGCAGGGTACCGGGGACACTGAAGCTTTCTTT.

Only a few counts were recorded for this clonotype. The genes are TRBV6-1 and TRBJ1-5; possibly TRBD1 for D (6 bases). The V end was cut by 7 bases, the J end by 3 bases, with 19 bases between. The CDR3 sequence is 16 residues long. Per the germline V gene, CDR1 is MNHNS and CDR2 is SASEGT. The CDR3 DNA reads as TGTGCCAGCACCTCGGACAGTCAACGGTACAATCAGCCCCAGCATTTT. The encoded protein is CASTSDSQRYNQPQHF.

CDR3: CASSLTSVRTDTQYF. The CDR3 nucleotides read TGTGCCAGCAGCTTAACGAGCGTACGCACAGATACGCAGTATTTT. The chain joins TRBV7-3 to TRBJ2-3; D unresolved. Trimming left V 0 bases short and J 1 base short, with 8 bases between. Germline V gives CDR1 SGHTA, CDR2 FQGTGA. CDR3 length: 15 amino acids. Looking up the rest from reference TRBV7-3 and TRBJ2-3 gives the full variable domain: GAGVSQTPSNKVTEKGKYVELRCDPISGHTALYWYRQSLGQGPEFLIYFQGTGAADDSGLPNDRFFAVRPEGSVSTLKIQRTERGDSAVYLCASSLTSVRTDTQYFGPGTRLTVL.

This clonotype appeared a few times. The V gene is TRBV29-1, the J gene TRBJ2-1, with D tentatively TRBD1 or TRBD2 (6 bases each). V shed 3 bases and J shed 10 bases, with 13 bases lying between them. CDR3 length: 12 residues. Germline CDR1 and CDR2: SQVTM and ANQGSEA. CDR3 coding DNA: TGCAGCGTTGAGGGGGGCCAGGGGGAGCAGTTCTTC. Amino acid sequence: CSVEGGQGEQFF.

This clonotype was observed at least ten times. The chain carries TRBV5-6 and TRBJ2-7; D might be TRBD2 (5 bases). V was cut by 1 base and J by 2 bases, with 10 bases left in between. The CDR3 runs to 14 residues. The germline CDR1 and CDR2 sequences are SGHDT and YYEEEE. The CDR3 reads CASSLSGLTYEQYF. CDR3 DNA sequence: TGTGCCAGCAGCTTGTCTGGACTCACCTACGAGCAGTACTTC.

This clonotype was seen ten or more times. The CDR3 sequence: CASSLRVTGELFF. Written as DNA, the CDR3 is TGTGCCAGCAGCTTGAGGGTGACCGGGGAGCTGTTTTTT. The chain links TRBV7-9 to TRBJ2-2; D perhaps matches TRBD2 (5 bases). Germline loops: CDR1 SEHNR, CDR2 FQNEAQ (reference sequence). Trimming cost V 3 bases and J 5 bases, with 7 bases left between them. CDR3 size: 13 residues.

This clonotype was seen more than once but under ten times. CDR3 in amino acids: CASKPADGGQETQYF. CDR3 bases: TGTGCCAGCAAGCCGGCGGACGGCGGACAAGAGACCCAGTACTTC. The rearrangement links TRBV7-2 to TRBJ2-5, with D hard to call. The CDR3 sequence is 15 residues long. Germline V CDR1 and CDR2: SGHTA, FQGNSA. Trimming took 7 bases from V and 2 from J, leaving 17 bases between them. The full variable domain, in which reference TRBV7-2 and TRBJ2-5 provide the parts outside the CDR3, is GAGVSQSPSNKVTEKGKDVELRCDPISGHTALYWYRQSLGQGLEFLIYFQGNSAPDKSGLPSDRFSAERTGGSVSTLTIQRTQQEDSAVYLCASKPADGGQETQYFGPGTRLLVL.

This clonotype rates as medium-sized (0.01 to 0.1%). The chain employs TRBV3-1 and TRBJ2-5; 15 nucleotides line up with TRBD2. Trimming cost V 0 bases and J 2 bases; bases outside gene matches: 1. There are 17 residues in the CDR3. The germline CDR1 and CDR2 sequences are LGHDT and YNNKEL (reference sequence). DNA for the CDR3: TGTGCCAGCAGCCAAGAGGGGACTAGCGGGGGGCAAGAGACCCAGTACTTC. This sequence encodes CASSQEGTSGGQETQYF.